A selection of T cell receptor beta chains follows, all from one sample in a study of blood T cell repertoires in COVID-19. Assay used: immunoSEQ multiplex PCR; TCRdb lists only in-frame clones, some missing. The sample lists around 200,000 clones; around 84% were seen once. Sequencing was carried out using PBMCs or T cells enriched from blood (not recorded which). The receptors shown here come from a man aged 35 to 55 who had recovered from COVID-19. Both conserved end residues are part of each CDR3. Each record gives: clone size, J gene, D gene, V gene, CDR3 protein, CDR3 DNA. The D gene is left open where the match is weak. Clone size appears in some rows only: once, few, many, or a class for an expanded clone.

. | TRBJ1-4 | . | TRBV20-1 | CSALNSMQLFF | TGCAGTGCCCTAAATTCTATGCAACTGTTTTTT
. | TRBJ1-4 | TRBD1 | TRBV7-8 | CASSLRAGRGRNNEKLFF | TGTGCCAGCAGCTTAAGGGCCGGCAGGGGGAGGAATAATGAAAAACTGTTTTTT
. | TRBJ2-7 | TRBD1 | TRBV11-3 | CASSFQTGGLGEQYF | TGTGCCAGCAGCTTTCAGACAGGGGGTTTAGGCGAGCAGTACTTC
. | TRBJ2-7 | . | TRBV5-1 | CASSLAGSDEQYF | TGCGCCAGCAGCTTGGCAGGGTCCGATGAGCAGTACTTC
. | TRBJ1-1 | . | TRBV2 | CASSGQAATEAFF | TGTGCCAGCAGTGGGCAGGCAGCCACTGAAGCTTTCTTT
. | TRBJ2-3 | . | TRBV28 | CASSSLTDTAQYTQYF | TGTGCCAGCAGTTCCCTGACAGATACCGCACAGTATACGCAGTATTTT
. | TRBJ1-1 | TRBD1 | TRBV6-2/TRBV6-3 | CASSPSTGGGTEAFF | TGTGCCAGCAGTCCCTCGACAGGGGGCGGGACTGAAGCTTTCTTT
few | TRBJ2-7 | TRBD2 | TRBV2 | CASRQSGLAYEQYF | TGTGCCAGCAGGCAATCCGGACTAGCCTACGAGCAGTACTTC
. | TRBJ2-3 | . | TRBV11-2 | CASSKGGVDTQYF | TGTGCCAGCAGCAAGGGAGGCGTGGATACGCAGTATTTT
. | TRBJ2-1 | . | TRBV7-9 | CASSTSRAPTSLEPEQFF | TGTGCCAGCAGCACATCCCGTGCACCGACTAGTCTGGAACCCGAGCAGTTCTTC
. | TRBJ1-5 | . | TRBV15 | CATSSTIADGPNQPQHF | TGTGCCACCAGCAGCACCATAGCGGACGGTCCAAATCAGCCCCAGCATTTT
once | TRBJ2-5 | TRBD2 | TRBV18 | CASSLGTSGSLETQYF | TGTGCCAGCTCACTGGGGACTAGCGGGAGTCTGGAGACCCAGTACTTC
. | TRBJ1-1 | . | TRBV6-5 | CARLAGLPEAFF | TGTGCCCGACTGGCGGGTTTACCTGAAGCTTTCTTT
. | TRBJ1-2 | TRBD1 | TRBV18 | CASSPGTGANYGYTF | TGTGCCAGCTCACCAGGGACAGGAGCTAACTATGGCTACACCTTC
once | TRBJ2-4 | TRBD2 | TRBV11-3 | CASSDRGLAKNIQYF | TGTGCCAGCAGCGACCGCGGACTAGCGAAAAACATTCAGTACTTC
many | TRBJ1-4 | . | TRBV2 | CASSPRGARNEKLFF | TGTGCCAGCAGTCCCCGCGGGGCGAGAAATGAAAAACTGTTTTTT
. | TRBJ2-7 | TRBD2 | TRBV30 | CASSSGSYEQYF | TGTGCCTCCTCTAGCGGATCCTACGAGCAGTACTTC
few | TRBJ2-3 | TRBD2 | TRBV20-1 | CSASFPAGGAATDTQYF | TGCAGTGCTAGTTTTCCAGCGGGAGGCGCAGCCACAGATACGCAGTATTTT
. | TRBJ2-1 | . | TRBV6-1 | CASSEASPGVGNEQFF | TGTGCCAGCAGTGAAGCTTCCCCGGGAGTAGGCAATGAGCAGTTCTTC
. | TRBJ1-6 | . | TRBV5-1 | CASSLDRRGNSPLHF | TGCGCCAGCAGCTTGGATCGCAGGGGAAATTCACCCCTCCACTTT
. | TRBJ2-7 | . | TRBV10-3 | CAISGGDSYEQYF | TGTGCCATCAGTGGCGGGGACTCCTACGAGCAGTACTTC
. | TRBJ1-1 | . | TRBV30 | CAWSLHGGTEAFF | TGTGCCTGGAGTCTTCACGGGGGAACTGAAGCTTTCTTT
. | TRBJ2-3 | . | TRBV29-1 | CSATLDTAADTQYF | TGCAGCGCCACGTTGGACACCGCTGCAGATACGCAGTATTTT
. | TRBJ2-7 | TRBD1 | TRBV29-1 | CSVEADRGLEQYF | TGCAGCGTTGAAGCGGACAGGGGGCTCGAGCAGTACTTC
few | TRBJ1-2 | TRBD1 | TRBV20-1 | CSASTGGGYTF | TGCAGTGCGTCGACAGGGGGTGGCTACACCTTC
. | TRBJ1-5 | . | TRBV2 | CASRGESNQPQHF | TGTGCCAGCAGAGGGGAAAGCAATCAGCCCCAGCATTTT
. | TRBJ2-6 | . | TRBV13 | CASSAWTALSGANVLTF | TGTGCCAGCAGCGCCTGGACAGCCCTCTCTGGGGCCAACGTCCTGACTTTC
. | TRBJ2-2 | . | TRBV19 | CASSIYSDHTGELFF | TGTGCCAGTAGTATTTATAGCGATCACACCGGGGAGCTGTTTTTT